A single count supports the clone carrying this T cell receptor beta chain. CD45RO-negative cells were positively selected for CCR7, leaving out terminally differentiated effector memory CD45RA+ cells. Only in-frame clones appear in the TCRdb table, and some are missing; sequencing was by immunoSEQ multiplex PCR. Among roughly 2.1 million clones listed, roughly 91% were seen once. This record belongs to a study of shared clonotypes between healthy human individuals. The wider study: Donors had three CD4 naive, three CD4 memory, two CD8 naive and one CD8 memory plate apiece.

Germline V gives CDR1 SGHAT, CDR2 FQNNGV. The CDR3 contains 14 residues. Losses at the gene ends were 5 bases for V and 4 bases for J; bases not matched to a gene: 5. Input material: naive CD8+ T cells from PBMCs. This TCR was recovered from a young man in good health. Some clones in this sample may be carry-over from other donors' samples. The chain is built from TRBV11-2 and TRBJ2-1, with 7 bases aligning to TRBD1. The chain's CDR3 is CASSPDREYNEQFF. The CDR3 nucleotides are TGTGCCAGCAGCCCCGACAGGGAGTACAATGAGCAGTTCTTC.